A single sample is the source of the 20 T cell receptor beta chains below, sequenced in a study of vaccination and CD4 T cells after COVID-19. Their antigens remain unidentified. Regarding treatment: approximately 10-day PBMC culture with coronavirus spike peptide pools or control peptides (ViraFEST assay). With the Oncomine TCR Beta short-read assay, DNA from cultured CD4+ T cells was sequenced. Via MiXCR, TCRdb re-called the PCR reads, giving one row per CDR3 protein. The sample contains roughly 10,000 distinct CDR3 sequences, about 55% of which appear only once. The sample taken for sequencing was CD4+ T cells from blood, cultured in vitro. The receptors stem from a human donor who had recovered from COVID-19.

CDR3 sequence (DNA): TGTGCCAGCAGCCTAACAGGGGACTATGGCTACACCTTC. Its translation: CASSLTGDYGYTF. The J gene is TRBJ1-2, the V gene TRBV6-1, with 7 bases that match TRBD1. The germline V gene has CDR1 MNHNS and CDR2 SASEGT. Germline trimming cut 6 bases from V and 3 bases from J; bases unmatched to any gene: 4. The CDR3 is made up of 13 amino acids.

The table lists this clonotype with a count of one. DNA for the CDR3: TGTGCCAGCAGACGCCCGGGACAGGGGGCCGGGGAGCTGTTTTTT. It specifies CASRRPGQGAGELFF. J is TRBJ2-2 and V is TRBV6-1, with 11 bases fitting TRBD1. This CDR3 is built from 15 residues. The V and J ends lost 6 bases and 6 bases, in that order; junction bases with no gene match: 6. Germline CDR1 MNHNS, CDR2 SASEGT.

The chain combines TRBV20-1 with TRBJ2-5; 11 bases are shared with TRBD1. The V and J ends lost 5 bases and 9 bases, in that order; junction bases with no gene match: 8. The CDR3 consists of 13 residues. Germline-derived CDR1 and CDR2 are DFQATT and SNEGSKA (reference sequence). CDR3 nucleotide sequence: TGCAGTGCTGACGCCCCGGGACAGGGGGCCCAGTACTTC. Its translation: CSADAPGQGAQYF.

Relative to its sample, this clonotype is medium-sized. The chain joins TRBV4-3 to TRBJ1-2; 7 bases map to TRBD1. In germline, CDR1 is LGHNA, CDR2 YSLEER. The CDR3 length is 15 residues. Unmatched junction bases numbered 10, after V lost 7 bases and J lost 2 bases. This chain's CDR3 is CASTVADRQNYGYTF. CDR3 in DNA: TGCGCCAGCACTGTCGCGGACAGGCAGAACTATGGCTACACCTTC.

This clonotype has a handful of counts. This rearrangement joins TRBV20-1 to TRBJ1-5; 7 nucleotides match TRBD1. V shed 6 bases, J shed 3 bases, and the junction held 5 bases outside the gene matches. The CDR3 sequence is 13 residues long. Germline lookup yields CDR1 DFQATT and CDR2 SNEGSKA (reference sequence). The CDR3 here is CSAPDRNNQPQHF. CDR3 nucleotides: TGCAGTGCCCCGGACAGGAACAATCAGCCCCAGCATTTT.

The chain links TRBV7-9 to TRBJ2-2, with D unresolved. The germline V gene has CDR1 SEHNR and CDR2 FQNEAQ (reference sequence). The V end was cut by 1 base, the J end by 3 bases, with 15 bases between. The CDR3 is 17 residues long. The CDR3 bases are TGTGCCAGCAGCTTAGTTGGGTCGGCAACCTACACCGGGGAGCTGTTTTTT. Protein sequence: CASSLVGSATYTGELFF.

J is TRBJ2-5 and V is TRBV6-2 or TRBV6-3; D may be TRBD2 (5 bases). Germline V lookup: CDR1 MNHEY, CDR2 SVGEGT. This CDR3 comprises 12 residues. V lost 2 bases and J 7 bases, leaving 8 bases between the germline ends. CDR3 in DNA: TGTGCCAGCAGTTACCTACGGGGGACCCAGTACTTC. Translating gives CASSYLRGTQYF.

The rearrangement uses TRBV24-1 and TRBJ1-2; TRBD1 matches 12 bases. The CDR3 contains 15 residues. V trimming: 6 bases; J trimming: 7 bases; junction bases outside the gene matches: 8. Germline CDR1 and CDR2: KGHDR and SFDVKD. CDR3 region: CATSWAGQGAFGYTF. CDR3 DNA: TGTGCCACCAGTTGGGCGGGACAGGGGGCATTTGGCTACACCTTC.

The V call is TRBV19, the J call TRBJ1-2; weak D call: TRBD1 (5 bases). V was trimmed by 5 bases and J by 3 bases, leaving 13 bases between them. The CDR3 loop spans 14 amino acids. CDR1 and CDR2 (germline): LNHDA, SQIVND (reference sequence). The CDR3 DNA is TGTGCCAGTAGTGTCGTCGGAGGGGACTATGGCTACACCTTC. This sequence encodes CASSVVGGDYGYTF.

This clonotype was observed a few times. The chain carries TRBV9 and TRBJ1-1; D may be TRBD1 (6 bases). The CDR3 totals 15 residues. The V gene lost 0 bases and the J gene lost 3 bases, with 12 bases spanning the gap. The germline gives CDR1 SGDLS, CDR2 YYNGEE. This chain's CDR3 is CASSVGWGPDTEAFF. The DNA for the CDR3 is TGTGCCAGCAGCGTAGGTTGGGGGCCCGACACTGAAGCTTTCTTT.

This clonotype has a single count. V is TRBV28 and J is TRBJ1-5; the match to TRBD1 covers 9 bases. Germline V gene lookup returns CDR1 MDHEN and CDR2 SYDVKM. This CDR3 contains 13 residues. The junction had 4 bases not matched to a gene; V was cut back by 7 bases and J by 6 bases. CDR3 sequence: CASNRGLFQPQHF. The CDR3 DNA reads TGTGCCAGCAACAGGGGGCTCTTTCAGCCCCAGCATTTT.

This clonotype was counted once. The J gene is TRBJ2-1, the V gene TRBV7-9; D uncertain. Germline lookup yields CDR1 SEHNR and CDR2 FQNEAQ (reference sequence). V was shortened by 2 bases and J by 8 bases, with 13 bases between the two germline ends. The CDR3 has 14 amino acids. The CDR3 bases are TGTGCCAGCAGCTTAAACCTCCCCGCGGATGAGCAGTTCTTC. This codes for CASSLNLPADEQFF.

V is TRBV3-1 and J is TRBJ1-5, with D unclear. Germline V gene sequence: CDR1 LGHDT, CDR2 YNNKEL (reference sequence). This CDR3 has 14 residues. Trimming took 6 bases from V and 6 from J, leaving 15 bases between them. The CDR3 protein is CASSRGRAGQPQHF. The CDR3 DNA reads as TGTGCCAGCAGTCGGGGTAGGGCGGGTCAGCCCCAGCATTTT.

CDR3 protein: CASSVAKSRNQPQHF. The DNA for the CDR3 is TGTGCCAGCAGTGTTGCCAAGTCCCGTAATCAGCCCCAGCATTTT. V usage is TRBV6-1 and J usage is TRBJ1-5; D is ambiguous. Germline CDR1 reads MNHNS; CDR2 reads SASEGT. Trimming left V 4 bases short and J 4 bases short, with 14 bases between. The length of the CDR3 is 15 residues.

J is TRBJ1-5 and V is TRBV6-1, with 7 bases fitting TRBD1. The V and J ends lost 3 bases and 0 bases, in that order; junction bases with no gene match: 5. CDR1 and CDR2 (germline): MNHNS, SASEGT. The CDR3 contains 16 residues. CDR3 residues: CASSDPQGGSNQPQHF. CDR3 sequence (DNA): TGTGCCAGCAGTGACCCGCAGGGGGGTAGCAATCAGCCCCAGCATTTT.

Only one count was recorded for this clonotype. DNA for the CDR3: TGTGCCAGCAGCTTAGTGGGCAACACGAACACTGAAGCTTTCTTT. As protein: CASSLVGNTNTEAFF. The V gene is TRBV7-8, the J gene TRBJ1-1; D remains ambiguous. This CDR3 spans 15 amino acids. V lost 1 base to trimming and J lost 1 base, with 10 bases between them. Germline V gives CDR1 SGHVS, CDR2 FQNEAQ.

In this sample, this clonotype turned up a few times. The DNA of the CDR3 is TGTGCCAGTAGCCTAAAGGGAAGGAGAGACACCGGGGAGCTGTTTTTT. Translated, it gives CASSLKGRRDTGELFF. This chain joins TRBV19 and TRBJ2-2; no firm D call. This CDR3 is built from 16 residues. Germline-derived CDR1 and CDR2 are LNHDA and SQIVND (reference sequence). The ends were cut back, 6 bases at V and 3 bases at J, with 17 bases in the middle.

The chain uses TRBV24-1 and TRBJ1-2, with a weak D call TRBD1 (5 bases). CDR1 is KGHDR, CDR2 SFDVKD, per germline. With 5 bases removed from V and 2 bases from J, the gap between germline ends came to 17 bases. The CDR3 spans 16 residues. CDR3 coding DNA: TGTGCCACCAGTGGGGGACGGGGAGGAGGGAACTATGGCTACACCTTC. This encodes CATSGGRGGGNYGYTF.

The CDR3 loop is CATSIPTGVGDEQFF. Written as DNA, the CDR3 is TGTGCCACCAGCATCCCAACCGGGGTGGGCGATGAGCAGTTCTTC. The V and J genes are TRBV15 and TRBJ2-1; possibly TRBD2 for D (5 bases). This CDR3 comprises 15 residues. Trimming shortened V by 4 bases and J by 8 bases, and 18 bases separated the two germline ends. Germline V gene sequence: CDR1 LNHNV, CDR2 YYDKDF (reference sequence).

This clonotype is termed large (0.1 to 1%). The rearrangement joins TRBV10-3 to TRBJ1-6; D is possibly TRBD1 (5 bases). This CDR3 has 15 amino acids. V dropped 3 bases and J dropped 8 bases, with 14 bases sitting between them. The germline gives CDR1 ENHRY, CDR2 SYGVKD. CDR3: CAISDFKGNDSPLHF. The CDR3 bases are TGTGCCATCAGTGACTTCAAGGGGAATGATTCACCCCTCCACTTT.